The table lists the clone carrying this T cell receptor (beta chain) with many counts. CDR3-region Arm-PCR and iRepertoire HTBI primers produced the TCR beta libraries. TCRdb re-called the multiplex PCR reads with MiXCR, one entry per CDR3 protein. This sample yields hundreds of thousands of distinct CDR3 sequences, of which about 30% are seen a single time; about 40% belongs to the top ten. These data originate in a study of regulatory T cells in long-lasting Graves disease. Time point reported: persistent/refractory GD, antithyroid drugs over 5 years with positive TRAb. The TCR library was prepared using RNA isolated from PBMCs. CDR3 length: 13 amino acids. CDR1 PRHDT and CDR2 FYEKMQ come from the germline V gene (reference sequence). The junction had 1 base not matched to a gene; V was cut back by 4 bases and J by 4 bases.

The sample here was peripheral blood mononuclear cells (PBMCs), taken when the disease was refractory, from a patient treated with antithyroid drugs. The receptor comes from a female donor with Graves disease. The rearrangement links TRBV13 to TRBJ2-7; 10 bases are a match to TRBD1. CDR3 in DNA: TGTGCCAGCAGCTGGACAGGGGGTTACGAGCAGTACTTC. Translation: CASSWTGGYEQYF.